A single T cell receptor (beta chain) is shown here with its context. Its antigen remains unidentified. At one of its ends the junction is not consistent with the germline gene, which may arise from a read error. The data were taken from a study of cytomegalovirus exposure and HLA in healthy donors. Findings of the study overall: The classifier, whose performance was assessed in both the original and validation cohorts, reportedly diagnosed cytomegalovirus status with high specificity and sensitivity. Altogether, some 160 TCR beta chains were recorded as cytomegalovirus-associated.

Germline-derived CDR1 and CDR2 are SGHTA and FQGNSA. This CDR3 comprises 9 residues. PCR amplification relied on 60 Vbeta primers (plus 13 Jbeta primers). Method: immunoSEQ multiplex PCR; TCRdb's copy keeps in-frame clones and lacks some. The table lists about 160,000 clones, around 84% of them singletons. The sequenced material came from PBMCs. The clonotype was recovered from a man younger than 30 in good health and CMV-seropositive. This chain connects TRBV7-2 to TRBJ1-2; D is uncertain. CDR3: CASSLVAAF. The CDR3 DNA reads TGTGCCAGCAGCTTAGTGGCAGCGTTC.